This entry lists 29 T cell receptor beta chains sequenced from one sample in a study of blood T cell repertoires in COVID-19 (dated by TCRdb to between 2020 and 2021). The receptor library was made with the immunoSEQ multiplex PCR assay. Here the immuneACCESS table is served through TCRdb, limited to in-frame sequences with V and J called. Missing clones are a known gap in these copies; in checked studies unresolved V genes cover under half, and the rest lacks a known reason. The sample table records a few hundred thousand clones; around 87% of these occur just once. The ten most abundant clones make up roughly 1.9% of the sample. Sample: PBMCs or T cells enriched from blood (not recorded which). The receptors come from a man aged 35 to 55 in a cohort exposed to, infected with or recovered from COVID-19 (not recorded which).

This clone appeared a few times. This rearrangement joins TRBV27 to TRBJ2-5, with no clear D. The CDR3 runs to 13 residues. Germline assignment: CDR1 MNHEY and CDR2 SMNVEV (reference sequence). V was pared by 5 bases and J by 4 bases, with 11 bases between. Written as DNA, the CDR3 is TGTGCCAGCAGTAGTCCTAGTCGAGAGACCCAGTACTTC. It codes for CASSSPSRETQYF.

The CDR3 is CASSVSRDRDHEQYF. CDR3 DNA sequence: TGTGCCAGCAGTGTCTCCCGGGACAGGGACCACGAGCAGTACTTC. The J gene is TRBJ2-7, the V gene TRBV21-1; TRBD1, the table's D call, was not compared with the DNA. TRBV21-1 is assigned pseudogene status. This CDR3 is 15 amino acids long.

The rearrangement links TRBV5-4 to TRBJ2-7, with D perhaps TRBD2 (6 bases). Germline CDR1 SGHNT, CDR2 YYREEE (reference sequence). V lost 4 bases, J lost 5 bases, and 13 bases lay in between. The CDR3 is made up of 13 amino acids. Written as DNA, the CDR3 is TGTGCCAGCAGCCCGGGGTTAGCGGACGAGCAGTACTTC. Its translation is CASSPGLADEQYF.

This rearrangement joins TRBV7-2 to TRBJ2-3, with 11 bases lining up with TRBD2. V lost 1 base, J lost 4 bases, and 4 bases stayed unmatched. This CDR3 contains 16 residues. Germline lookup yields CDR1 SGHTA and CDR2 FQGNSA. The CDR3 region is CASSLELAGAADTQYF. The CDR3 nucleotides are TGTGCCAGCAGCTTAGAACTAGCGGGAGCCGCAGATACGCAGTATTTT.

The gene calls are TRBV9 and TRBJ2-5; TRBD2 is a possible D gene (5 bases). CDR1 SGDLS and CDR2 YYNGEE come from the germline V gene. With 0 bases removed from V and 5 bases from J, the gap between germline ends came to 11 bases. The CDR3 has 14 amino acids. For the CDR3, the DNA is TGTGCCAGCAGCGTAGGAGGGCTAGAGGAGACCCAGTACTTC. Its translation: CASSVGGLEETQYF. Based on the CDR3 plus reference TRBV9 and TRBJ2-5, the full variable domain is DSGVTQTPKHLITATGQRVTLRCSPRSGDLSVYWYQQSLDQGLQFLIQYYNGEERAKGNILERFSAQQFPDLHSELNLSSLELGDSALYFCASSVGGLEETQYFGPGTRLLVL.

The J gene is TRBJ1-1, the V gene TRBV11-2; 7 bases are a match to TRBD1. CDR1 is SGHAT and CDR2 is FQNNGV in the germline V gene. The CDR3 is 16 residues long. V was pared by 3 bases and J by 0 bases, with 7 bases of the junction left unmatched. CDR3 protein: CASSLGQSLMNTEAFF. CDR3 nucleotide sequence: TGTGCCAGCAGCTTGGGACAGAGCCTGATGAACACTGAAGCTTTCTTT.

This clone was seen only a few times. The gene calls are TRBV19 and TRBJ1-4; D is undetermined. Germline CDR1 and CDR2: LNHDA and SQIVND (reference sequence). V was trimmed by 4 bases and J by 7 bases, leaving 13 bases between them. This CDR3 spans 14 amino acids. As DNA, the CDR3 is TGTGCCAGTAGTAAGAGCCCCGAGGGTGAAAAACTGTTTTTT. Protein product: CASSKSPEGEKLFF. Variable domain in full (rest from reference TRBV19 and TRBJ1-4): DGGITQSPKYLFRKEGQNVTLSCEQNLNHDAMYWYRQDPGQGLRLIYYSQIVNDFQKGDIAEGYSVSREKKESFPLTVTSAQKNPTAFYLCASSKSPEGEKLFFGSGTQLSVL.

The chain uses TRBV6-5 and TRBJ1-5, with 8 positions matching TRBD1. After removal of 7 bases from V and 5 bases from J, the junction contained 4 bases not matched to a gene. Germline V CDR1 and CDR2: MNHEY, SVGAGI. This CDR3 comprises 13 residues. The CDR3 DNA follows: TGTGCCAGCACGCCAGGGGGCCATCAGCCCCAGCATTTT. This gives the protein CASTPGGHQPQHF.

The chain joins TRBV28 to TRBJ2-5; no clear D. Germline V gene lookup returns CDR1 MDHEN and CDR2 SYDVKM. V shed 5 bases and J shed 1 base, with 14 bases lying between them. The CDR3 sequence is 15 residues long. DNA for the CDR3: TGTGCCAGCAGTCCCCTCCAAGCAGGCCAAGAGACCCAGTACTTC. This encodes CASSPLQAGQETQYF.

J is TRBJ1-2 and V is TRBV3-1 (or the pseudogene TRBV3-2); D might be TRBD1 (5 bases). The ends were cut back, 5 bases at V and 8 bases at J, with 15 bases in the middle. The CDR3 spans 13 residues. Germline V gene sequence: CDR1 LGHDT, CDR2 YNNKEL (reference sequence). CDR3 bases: TGTGCCAGCAGCGAAACCCTGACAGCAGGCTACACCTTC. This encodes CASSETLTAGYTF.

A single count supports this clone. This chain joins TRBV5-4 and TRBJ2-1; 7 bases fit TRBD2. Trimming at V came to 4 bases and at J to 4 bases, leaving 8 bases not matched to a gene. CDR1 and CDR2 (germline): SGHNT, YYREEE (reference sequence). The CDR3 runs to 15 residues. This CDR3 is CASSETSEPYNEQFF. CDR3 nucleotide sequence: TGTGCCAGCAGCGAAACTAGCGAACCGTACAATGAGCAGTTCTTC.

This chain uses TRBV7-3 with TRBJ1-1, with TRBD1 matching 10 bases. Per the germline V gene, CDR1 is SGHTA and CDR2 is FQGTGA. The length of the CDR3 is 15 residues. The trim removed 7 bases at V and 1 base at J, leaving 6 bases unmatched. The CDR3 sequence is CASKGTGASNTEAFF. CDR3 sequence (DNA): TGTGCCAGCAAGGGGACAGGGGCGTCGAACACTGAAGCTTTCTTT. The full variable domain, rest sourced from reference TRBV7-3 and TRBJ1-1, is GAGVSQTPSNKVTEKGKYVELRCDPISGHTALYWYRQSLGQGPEFLIYFQGTGAADDSGLPNDRFFAVRPEGSVSTLKIQRTERGDSAVYLCASKGTGASNTEAFFGQGTRLTVV.

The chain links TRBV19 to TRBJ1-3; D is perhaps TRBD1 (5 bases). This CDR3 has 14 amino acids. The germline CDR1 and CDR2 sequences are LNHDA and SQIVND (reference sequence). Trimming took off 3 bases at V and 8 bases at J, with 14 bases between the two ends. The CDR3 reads CASSISSGRDTIYF. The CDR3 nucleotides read TGTGCCAGTAGTATTTCTTCCGGCAGGGACACCATATATTTT.

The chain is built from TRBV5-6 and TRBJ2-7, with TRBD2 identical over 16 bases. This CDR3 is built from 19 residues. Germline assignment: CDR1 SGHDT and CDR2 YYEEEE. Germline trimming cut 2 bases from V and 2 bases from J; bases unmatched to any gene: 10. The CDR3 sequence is CASSFPNSGTSGRAYEQYF. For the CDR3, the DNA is TGTGCCAGCAGCTTTCCGAATTCGGGGACTAGCGGGAGGGCCTACGAGCAGTACTTC.

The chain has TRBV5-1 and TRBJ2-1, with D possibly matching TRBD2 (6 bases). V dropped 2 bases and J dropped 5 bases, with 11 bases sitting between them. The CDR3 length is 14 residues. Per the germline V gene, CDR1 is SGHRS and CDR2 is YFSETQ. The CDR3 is CASSFPGADNEQFF. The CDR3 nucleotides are TGCGCCAGCAGCTTCCCGGGAGCTGACAATGAGCAGTTCTTC.

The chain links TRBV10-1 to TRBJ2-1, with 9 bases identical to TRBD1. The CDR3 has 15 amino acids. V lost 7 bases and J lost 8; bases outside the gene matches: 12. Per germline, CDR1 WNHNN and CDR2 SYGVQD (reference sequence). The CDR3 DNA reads TGCGCCAGCAATAAACCGGGACAGGGTGGACATGAGCAGTTCTTC. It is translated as CASNKPGQGGHEQFF.

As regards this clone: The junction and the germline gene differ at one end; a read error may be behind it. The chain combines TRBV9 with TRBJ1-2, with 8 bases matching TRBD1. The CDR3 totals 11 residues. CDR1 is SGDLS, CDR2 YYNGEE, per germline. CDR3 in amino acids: CASSADRGISF. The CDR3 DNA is TGTGCCAGCAGCGCTGACAGGGGCATTTCGTTC. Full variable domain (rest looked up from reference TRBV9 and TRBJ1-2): DSGVTQTPKHLITATGQRVTLRCSPRSGDLSVYWYQQSLDQGLQFLIQYYNGEERAKGNILERFSAQQFPDLHSELNLSSLELGDSALYFCASSADRGISFGSGTRLTVV.

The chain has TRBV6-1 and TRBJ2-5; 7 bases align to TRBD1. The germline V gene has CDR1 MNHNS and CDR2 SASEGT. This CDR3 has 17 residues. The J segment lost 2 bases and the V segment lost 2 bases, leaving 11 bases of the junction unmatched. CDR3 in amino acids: CASSEQGAGRGQETQYF. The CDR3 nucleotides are TGTGCCAGCAGTGAACAAGGGGCTGGCAGGGGGCAAGAGACCCAGTACTTC.

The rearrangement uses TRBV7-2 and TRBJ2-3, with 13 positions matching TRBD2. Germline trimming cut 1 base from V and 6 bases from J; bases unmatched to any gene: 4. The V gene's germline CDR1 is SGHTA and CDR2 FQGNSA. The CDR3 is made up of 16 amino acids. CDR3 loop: CASSLGLAGGEDTQYF. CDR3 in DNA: TGTGCCAGCAGCTTAGGACTAGCGGGAGGTGAGGATACGCAGTATTTT.

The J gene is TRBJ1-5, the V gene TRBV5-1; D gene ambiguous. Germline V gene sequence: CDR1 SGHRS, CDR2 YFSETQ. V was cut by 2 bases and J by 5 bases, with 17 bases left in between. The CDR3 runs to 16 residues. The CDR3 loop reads CASSLNPGNLDQPQHF. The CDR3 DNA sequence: TGCGCCAGCAGCTTAAACCCGGGAAACCTGGATCAGCCCCAGCATTTT.

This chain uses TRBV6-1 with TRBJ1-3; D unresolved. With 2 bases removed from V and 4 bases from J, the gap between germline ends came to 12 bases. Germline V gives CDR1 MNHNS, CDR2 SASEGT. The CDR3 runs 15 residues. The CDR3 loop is CASSEYKGGGNTIYF. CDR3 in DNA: TGTGCCAGCAGTGAATATAAGGGAGGAGGAAACACCATATATTTT.

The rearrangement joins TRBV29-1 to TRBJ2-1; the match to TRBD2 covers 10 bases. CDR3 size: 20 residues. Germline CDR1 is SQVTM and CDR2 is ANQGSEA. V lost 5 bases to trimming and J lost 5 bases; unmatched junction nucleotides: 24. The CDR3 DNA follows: TGCAGCGTTCGAATACGTCCGGGACTAGCGACTAGGAGGAGGGACAATGAGCAGTTCTTC. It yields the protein CSVRIRPGLATRRRDNEQFF.

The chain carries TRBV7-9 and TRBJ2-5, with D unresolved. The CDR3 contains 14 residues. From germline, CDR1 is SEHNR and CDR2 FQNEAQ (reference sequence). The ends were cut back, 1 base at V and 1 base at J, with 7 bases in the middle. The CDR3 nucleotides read TGTGCCAGCAGCTTAGTCGTTAGCCAAGAGACCCAGTACTTC. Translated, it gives CASSLVVSQETQYF.

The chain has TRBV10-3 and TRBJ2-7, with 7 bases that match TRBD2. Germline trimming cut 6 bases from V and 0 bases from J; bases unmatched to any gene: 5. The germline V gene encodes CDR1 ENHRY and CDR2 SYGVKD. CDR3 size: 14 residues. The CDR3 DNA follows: TGTGCCATCAGAAGCGGGGCAAGCTCCTACGAGCAGTACTTC. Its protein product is CAIRSGASSYEQYF.

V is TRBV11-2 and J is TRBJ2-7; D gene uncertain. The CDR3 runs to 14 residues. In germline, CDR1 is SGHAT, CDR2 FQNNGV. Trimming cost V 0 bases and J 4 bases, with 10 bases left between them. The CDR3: CASSLDLTRYEQYF. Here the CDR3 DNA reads TGTGCCAGCAGCTTAGATCTAACGAGGTACGAGCAGTACTTC.

The CDR3 region has the DNA TGTGCCAGCAACGTGGCCCGTTCACCCCTCCACTTT. Translation: CASNVARSPLHF. The V call is TRBV28, the J call TRBJ1-6; D gene uncertain. Trimming took 7 bases from V and 9 from J, leaving 10 bases between them. In germline, CDR1 is MDHEN, CDR2 SYDVKM. This CDR3 has 12 amino acids.

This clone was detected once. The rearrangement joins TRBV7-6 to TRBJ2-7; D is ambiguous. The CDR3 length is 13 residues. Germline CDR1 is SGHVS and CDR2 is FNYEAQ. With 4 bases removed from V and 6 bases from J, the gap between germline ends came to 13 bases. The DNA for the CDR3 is TGTGCCAGCAGCTGCCTCGAGGTCGTCGAGCAGTACTTC. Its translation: CASSCLEVVEQYF.

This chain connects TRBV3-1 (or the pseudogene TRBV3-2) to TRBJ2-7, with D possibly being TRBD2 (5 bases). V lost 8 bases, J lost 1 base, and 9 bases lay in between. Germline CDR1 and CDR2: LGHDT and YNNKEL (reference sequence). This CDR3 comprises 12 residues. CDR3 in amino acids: CASEGLSYEQYF. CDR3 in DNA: TGTGCCAGCGAAGGACTGTCCTACGAGCAGTACTTC.

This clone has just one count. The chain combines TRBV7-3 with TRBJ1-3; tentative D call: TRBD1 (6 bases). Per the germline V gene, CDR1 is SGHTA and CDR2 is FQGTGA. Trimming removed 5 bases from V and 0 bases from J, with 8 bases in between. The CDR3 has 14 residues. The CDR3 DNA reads TGTGCCAGCAGCCAAGGGGGCTCTGGAAACACCATATATTTT. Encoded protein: CASSQGGSGNTIYF. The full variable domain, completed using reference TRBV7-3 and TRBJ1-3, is GAGVSQTPSNKVTEKGKYVELRCDPISGHTALYWYRQSLGQGPEFLIYFQGTGAADDSGLPNDRFFAVRPEGSVSTLKIQRTERGDSAVYLCASSQGGSGNTIYFGEGSWLTVV.